The 13 T cell receptor beta chains in this list originate from one sample, sequenced in a study of cytomegalovirus exposure and HLA in healthy donors. Researchers ran the PCR with 60 Vbeta and 13 Jbeta primers. Sequencing was performed with immunoSEQ multiplex PCR; in TCRdb, only in-frame clones are kept and a portion is missing. The sample has around 130,000 clones; approximately 82% are singletons. The sample taken for sequencing was PBMCs. Source of these receptors: a boy between 2 and 15 years old in good health and CMV-seronegative.

This clone appeared once. The gene calls are TRBV4-3 and TRBJ1-1; TRBD1 matches at 7 bases. V dropped 2 bases and J dropped 5; count of bases not matched to a gene: 8. Per the germline V gene, CDR1 is LGHNA and CDR2 is YSLEER. This CDR3 region has 15 residues. The CDR3 region has the DNA TGCGCCAGCAGCCAACCGGGACAGATTGAAACTGAAGCTTTCTTT. This codes for CASSQPGQIETEAFF.

The chain has TRBV27 and TRBJ1-1; D might be TRBD1 (6 bases). Germline V gene lookup returns CDR1 MNHEY and CDR2 SMNVEV (reference sequence). V lost 2 bases and J lost 3, with 7 bases in between. This CDR3 is built from 13 residues. Here the CDR3 reads CASSLTGYTEAFF. The CDR3 bases are TGTGCCAGCAGTTTAACAGGGTACACTGAAGCTTTCTTT.

The chain employs TRBV25-1 and TRBJ1-5, with D perhaps matching TRBD1 (6 bases). The ends were cut back, 2 bases at V and 7 bases at J, with 9 bases in the middle. The germline CDR1 and CDR2 sequences are MGHDK and SYGVNS. The CDR3 covers 13 residues. The CDR3 loop reads CASSEQGRQPQHF. As DNA, the CDR3 is TGTGCCAGCAGTGAACAGGGGAGACAGCCCCAGCATTTT.

This clone was detected a few times. The chain has TRBV5-6 and TRBJ1-3, with D possibly being TRBD1 (6 bases). V was pared by 6 bases and J by 0 bases, with 19 bases between. This CDR3 is built from 17 residues. Germline CDR1 and CDR2: SGHDT and YYEEEE. The CDR3 region is CASNFHFGTLSGNTIYF. In DNA form, the CDR3 reads TGTGCCAGCAACTTCCATTTCGGGACACTCTCTGGAAACACCATATATTTT.

The table lists this clone with a few counts. The CDR3 bases are TGTGCCAGCAGTACCCTGGGAATAGCGGGGGACCCCTACGAGCAGTACGTC. Translated: CASSTLGIAGDPYEQYV. The chain links TRBV28 to TRBJ2-7, with 9 bases fitting TRBD2. Germline trimming cut 5 bases from V and 2 bases from J; bases unmatched to any gene: 13. This CDR3 region has 17 residues. Per the germline V gene, CDR1 is MDHEN and CDR2 is SYDVKM.

This chain uses TRBV11-3 with TRBJ2-1; D might be TRBD2 (6 bases). The CDR3 loop spans 16 amino acids. Germline V CDR1 and CDR2: SGHNT, YENEEA. V was cut by 3 bases and J by 5 bases, with 17 bases left in between. CDR3 bases: TGTGCCAGCAGCTTCGGAGGGCTAGCGATAGACAATGAGCAGTTCTTC. It encodes CASSFGGLAIDNEQFF.

This chain uses TRBV7-6 with TRBJ2-2, with 9 bases that match TRBD2. Germline-derived CDR1 and CDR2 are SGHVS and FNYEAQ. V trimming: 4 bases; J trimming: 8 bases; junction bases outside the gene matches: 5. This CDR3 is 14 amino acids long. CDR3 protein: CASSSSGVRGELFF. CDR3 coding DNA: TGTGCCAGCAGCTCTAGCGGGGTGCGGGGGGAGCTGTTTTTT.

V usage is TRBV10-3 and J usage is TRBJ1-3, with D unresolved. The V end lost 3 bases, the J end lost 1 base, and 7 bases lay between the germline ends. This CDR3 comprises 14 residues. The V gene's germline CDR1 is ENHRY and CDR2 SYGVKD. The CDR3 region has the DNA TGTGCCATCAGTGATGCACAGTCTGGAAACACCATATATTTT. Translation gives CAISDAQSGNTIYF.

The chain joins TRBV11-1 to TRBJ2-2; D perhaps matches TRBD1 (6 bases). Trimming pared 5 bases from V and 5 bases from J, leaving 12 bases between. Per germline, CDR1 SGHAT and CDR2 FQDESV (reference sequence). The CDR3 has 14 residues. CDR3: CASSPLTGTGELFF. DNA for the CDR3: TGTGCCAGCAGCCCCCTAACAGGGACCGGGGAGCTGTTTTTT.

V is TRBV4-1 and J is TRBJ2-7; tentatively, D is TRBD2 (6 bases). CDR1 and CDR2 from the germline V gene are MGHRA and YSYEKL. The CDR3 is made up of 17 amino acids. Deletions cut 0 bases from V and 6 bases from J, with 21 bases between. CDR3 sequence: CASSQETGAGRIREQYV. The CDR3 nucleotides read TGCGCCAGCAGCCAAGAAACGGGCGCGGGACGTATCCGCGAGCAGTACGTC.

The CDR3 DNA sequence: TGTGCCAGCAGCTTAGCAGGTAGACTTAGCAATCAGCCCCAGCATTTT. This gives the protein CASSLAGRLSNQPQHF. The rearrangement links TRBV7-2 to TRBJ1-5, with D unclear. The V gene's germline CDR1 is SGHTA and CDR2 FQGNSA. This CDR3 has 16 residues. V shed 0 bases and J shed 0 bases, with 9 bases lying between them.

The chain recombines TRBV7-2 with TRBJ1-5, with D possibly TRBD1 on 6 matching bases. This CDR3 region has 16 residues. Germline values: CDR1 SGHTA, CDR2 FQGNSA. V was shortened by 5 bases and J by 4 bases, with 18 bases between the two germline ends. CDR3 nucleotides: TGTGCCAGCAGCCCGAGCGGGGGGCACGGGAATCAGCCCCAGCATTTT. Translation gives CASSPSGGHGNQPQHF.

This clone was observed a few times. In the same sample, other DNA sequences code for this CDR3. The chain employs TRBV9 and TRBJ1-1, with D possibly matching TRBD1 (5 bases). The V gene's germline CDR1 is SGDLS and CDR2 YYNGEE. V gave up 3 bases and J gave up 2 bases, with 8 bases separating them. The CDR3 sequence is 13 residues long. CDR3 DNA: TGTGCCAGCAGCGGCGGGGGAAACACTGAAGCTTTCTTT. Amino acids: CASSGGGNTEAFF.